This paragraph reports one T cell receptor (beta chain). The sample comes from a study of blood T cell repertoires in COVID-19. Study-level background: Whether acute or convalescent, the COVID-19 samples came from the United States, Italy and Spain.

Under the authors' procedure: Cell counts per sample came from amplifying reference gene primers. Sequenced by immunoSEQ multiplex PCR; TCRdb stores in-frame clones only, minus some. V and J calls and clone size come straight from that table; D and trimming were deduced from the DNA. The table shows approximately 200,000 clones, with around 80% occurring only once. Trimming cost V 1 base and J 4 bases; bases outside gene matches: 10. Germline CDR1 and CDR2: LGHDT and YNNKEL (reference sequence). The CDR3 covers 17 residues. The rearrangement links TRBV3-1 (or the pseudogene TRBV3-2) to TRBJ1-2; 9 bases are a match to TRBD1. This TCR was recovered from a woman aged 80 or over with COVID-19, enrolled during active disease. Sequenced material: peripheral blood. The CDR3 DNA follows: TGTGCCAGCAGCCAAGTGCTGAGTTTGACAGGGGGCTATGGCTACACCTTC. Its translation is CASSQVLSLTGGYGYTF.